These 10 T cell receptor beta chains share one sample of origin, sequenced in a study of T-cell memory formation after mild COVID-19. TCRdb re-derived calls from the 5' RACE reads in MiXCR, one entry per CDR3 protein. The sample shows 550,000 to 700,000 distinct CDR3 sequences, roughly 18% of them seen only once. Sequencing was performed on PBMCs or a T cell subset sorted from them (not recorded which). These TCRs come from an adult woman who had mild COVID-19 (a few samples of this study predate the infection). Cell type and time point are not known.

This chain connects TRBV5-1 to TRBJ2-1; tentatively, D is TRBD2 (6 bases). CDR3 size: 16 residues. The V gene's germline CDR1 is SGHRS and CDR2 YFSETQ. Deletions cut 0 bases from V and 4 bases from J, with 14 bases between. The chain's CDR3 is CASSLVGGAPYNEQFF. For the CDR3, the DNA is TGCGCCAGCAGCTTGGTGGGCGGGGCCCCTTACAATGAGCAGTTCTTC.

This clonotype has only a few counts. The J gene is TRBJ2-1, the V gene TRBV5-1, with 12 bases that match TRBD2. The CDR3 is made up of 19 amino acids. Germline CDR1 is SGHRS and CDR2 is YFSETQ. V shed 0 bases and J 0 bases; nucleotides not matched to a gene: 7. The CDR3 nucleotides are TGCGCCAGCAGCTTGGCGCTAGCGGGAGGGCCGTCCTCCTACAATGAGCAGTTCTTC. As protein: CASSLALAGGPSSYNEQFF.

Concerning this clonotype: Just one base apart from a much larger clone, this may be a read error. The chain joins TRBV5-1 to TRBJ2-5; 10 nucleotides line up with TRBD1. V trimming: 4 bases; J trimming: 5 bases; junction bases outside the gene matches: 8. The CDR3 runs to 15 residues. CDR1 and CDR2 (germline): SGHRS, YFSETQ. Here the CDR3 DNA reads TGCGCCAGCAGCGAGGGACAGGGGTCCGGGGAGACCCAGTACTTC. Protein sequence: CASSEGQGSGETQYF.

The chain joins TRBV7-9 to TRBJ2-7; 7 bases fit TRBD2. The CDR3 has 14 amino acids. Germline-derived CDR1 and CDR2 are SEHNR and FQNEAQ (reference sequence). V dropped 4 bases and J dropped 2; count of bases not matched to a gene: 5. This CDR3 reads CASSSSGLAYEQYF. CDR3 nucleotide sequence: TGTGCCAGCAGCTCTAGCGGACTTGCCTACGAGCAGTACTTC.

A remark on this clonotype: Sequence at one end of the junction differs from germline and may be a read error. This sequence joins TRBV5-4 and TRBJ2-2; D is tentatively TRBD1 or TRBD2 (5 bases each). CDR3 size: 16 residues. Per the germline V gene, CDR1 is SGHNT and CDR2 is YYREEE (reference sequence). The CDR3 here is CASSGTRDLNTGELIF. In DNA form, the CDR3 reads TGTGCCAGCAGCGGCACACGGGACCTTAACACCGGGGAGCTGATTTTT.

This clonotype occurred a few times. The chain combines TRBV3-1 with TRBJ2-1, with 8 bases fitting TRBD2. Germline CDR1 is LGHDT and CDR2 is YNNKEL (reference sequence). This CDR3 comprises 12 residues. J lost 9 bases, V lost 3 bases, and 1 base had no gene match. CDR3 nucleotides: TGTGCCAGCAGCCACCGGGGGGGTGAGCAGTTCTTC. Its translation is CASSHRGGEQFF.

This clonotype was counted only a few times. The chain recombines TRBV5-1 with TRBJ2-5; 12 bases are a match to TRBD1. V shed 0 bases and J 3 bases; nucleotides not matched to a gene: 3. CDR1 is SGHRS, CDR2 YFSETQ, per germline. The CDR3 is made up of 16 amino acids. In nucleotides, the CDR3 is TGCGCCAGCAGCTTGGGGGGGACAGGGGGCGAAGAGACCCAGTACTTC. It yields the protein CASSLGGTGGEETQYF.

The CDR3 reads CATSDHSGFNSYNEQFF. The CDR3 nucleotides are TGTGCCACCAGTGACCATAGCGGCTTCAACTCCTACAATGAGCAGTTCTTC. The chain links TRBV24-1 to TRBJ2-1, with a tentative D call TRBD2 (6 bases). The V end was cut by 4 bases, the J end by 0 bases, with 15 bases between. Germline assignment: CDR1 KGHDR and CDR2 SFDVKD. This CDR3 spans 17 amino acids.

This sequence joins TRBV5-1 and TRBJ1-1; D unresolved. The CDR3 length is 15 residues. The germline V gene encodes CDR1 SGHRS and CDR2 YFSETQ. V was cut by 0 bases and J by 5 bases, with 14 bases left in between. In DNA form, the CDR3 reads TGCGCCAGCAGCTTGGAGTCCGTACTAGGTACTGAAGCTTTCTTT. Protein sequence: CASSLESVLGTEAFF.

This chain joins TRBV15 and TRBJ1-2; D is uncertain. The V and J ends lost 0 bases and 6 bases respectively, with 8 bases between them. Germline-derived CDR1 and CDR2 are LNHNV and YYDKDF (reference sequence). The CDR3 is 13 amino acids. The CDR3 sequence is CATSRDQVDGYTF. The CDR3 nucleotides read TGTGCCACCAGCAGAGATCAGGTCGATGGCTACACCTTC.